The 3 T cell receptor beta chains presented below share a single source sample, sequenced in a study of blood T cell repertoires in COVID-19. Sequencing was performed with immunoSEQ multiplex PCR; in TCRdb, only in-frame clones are kept and a portion is missing. The table has about 500,000 clones, 85% to 90% seen once; the top ten hold over 0.7%. Sequences were obtained from peripheral blood. The origin of the receptors is a man aged 18-30 years with COVID-19, enrolled during active disease.

This chain's CDR3 is CASSLTAQGFQPQHF. The CDR3 coding sequence is TGTGCCAGCAGCCTAACCGCACAGGGGTTTCAGCCCCAGCATTTT. The rearrangement joins TRBV3-1 (or the pseudogene TRBV3-2) to TRBJ1-5; TRBD1 agrees at 7 bases. The CDR3 is 15 residues long. The germline gives CDR1 LGHDT, CDR2 YNNKEL (reference sequence). Trimming took 4 bases from V and 6 from J; bases not matched to a gene: 9.

The rearrangement uses TRBV12-3 or TRBV12-4 and TRBJ1-1; the D gene is possibly TRBD1 (5 bases). The ends were cut back, 6 bases at V and 1 base at J, with 9 bases in the middle. This CDR3 comprises 13 residues. CDR3 protein: CASRRQPNTEAFF. The CDR3 DNA reads TGTGCCAGCAGAAGACAGCCGAACACTGAAGCTTTCTTT.

The V call is TRBV5-6, the J call TRBJ2-5, with 8 bases matching TRBD2. Germline assignment: CDR1 SGHDT and CDR2 YYEEEE. The CDR3 contains 19 residues. V gave up 0 bases and J gave up 3 bases; unmatched junction bases: 16. The CDR3 is CASSLARREAGVGKETQYF. CDR3 bases: TGTGCCAGCAGCTTGGCCAGGCGGGAAGCGGGGGTAGGAAAAGAGACCCAGTACTTC.